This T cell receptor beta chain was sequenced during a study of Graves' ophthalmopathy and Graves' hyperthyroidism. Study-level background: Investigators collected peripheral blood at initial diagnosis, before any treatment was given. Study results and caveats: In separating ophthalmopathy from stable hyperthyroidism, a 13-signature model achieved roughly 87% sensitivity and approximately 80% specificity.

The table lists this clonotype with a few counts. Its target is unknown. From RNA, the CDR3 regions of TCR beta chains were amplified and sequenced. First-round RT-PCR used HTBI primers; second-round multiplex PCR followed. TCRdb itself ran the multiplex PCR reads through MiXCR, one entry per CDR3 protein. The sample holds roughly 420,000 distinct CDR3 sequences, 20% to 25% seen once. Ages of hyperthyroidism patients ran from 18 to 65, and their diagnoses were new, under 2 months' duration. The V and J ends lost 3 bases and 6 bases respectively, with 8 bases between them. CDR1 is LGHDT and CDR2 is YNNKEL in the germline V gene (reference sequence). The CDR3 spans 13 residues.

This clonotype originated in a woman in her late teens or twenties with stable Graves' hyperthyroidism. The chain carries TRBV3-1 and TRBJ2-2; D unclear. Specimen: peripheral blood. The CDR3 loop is CASSQTPPGELFF. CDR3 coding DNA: TGTGCCAGCAGCCAGACTCCTCCCGGGGAGCTGTTTTTT. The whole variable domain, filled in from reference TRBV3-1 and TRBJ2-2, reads DTAVSQTPKYLVTQMGNDKSIKCEQNLGHDTMYWYKQDSKKFLKIMFSYNNKELIINETVPNRFSPKSPDKAHLNLHINSLELGDSAVYFCASSQTPPGELFFGEGSRLTVL.